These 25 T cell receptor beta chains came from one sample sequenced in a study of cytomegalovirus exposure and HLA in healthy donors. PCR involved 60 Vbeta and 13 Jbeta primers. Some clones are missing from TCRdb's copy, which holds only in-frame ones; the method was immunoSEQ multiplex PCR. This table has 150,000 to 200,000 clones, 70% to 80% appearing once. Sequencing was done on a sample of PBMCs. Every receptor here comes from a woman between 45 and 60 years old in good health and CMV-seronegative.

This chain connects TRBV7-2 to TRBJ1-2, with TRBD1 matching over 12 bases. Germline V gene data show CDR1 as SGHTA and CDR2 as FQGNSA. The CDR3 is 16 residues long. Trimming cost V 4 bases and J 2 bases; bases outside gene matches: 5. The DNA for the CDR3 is TGTGCCAGCAGCTCAACCGGGACAGGGGGCAACTATGGCTACACCTTC. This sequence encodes CASSSTGTGGNYGYTF.

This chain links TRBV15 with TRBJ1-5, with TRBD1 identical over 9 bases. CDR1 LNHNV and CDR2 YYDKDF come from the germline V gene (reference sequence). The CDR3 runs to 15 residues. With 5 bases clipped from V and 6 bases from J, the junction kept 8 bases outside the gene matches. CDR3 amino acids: CATSSSGTGIQPQHF. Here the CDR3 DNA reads TGTGCCACCAGCTCATCCGGGACAGGGATTCAGCCCCAGCATTTT.

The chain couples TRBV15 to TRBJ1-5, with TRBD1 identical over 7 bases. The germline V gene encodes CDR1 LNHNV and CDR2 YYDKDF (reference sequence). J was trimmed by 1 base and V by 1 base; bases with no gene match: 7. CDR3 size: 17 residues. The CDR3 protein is CATSRATGSSSNQPQHF. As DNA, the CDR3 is TGTGCCACCAGCAGAGCGACAGGGAGTTCAAGCAATCAGCCCCAGCATTTT.

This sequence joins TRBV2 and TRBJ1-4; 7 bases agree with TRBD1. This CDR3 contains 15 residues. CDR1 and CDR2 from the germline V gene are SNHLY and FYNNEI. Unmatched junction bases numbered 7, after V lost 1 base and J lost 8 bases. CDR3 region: CASSEVRTGGEKLFF. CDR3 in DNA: TGTGCCAGCAGTGAAGTCCGGACAGGTGGCGAAAAACTGTTTTTT.

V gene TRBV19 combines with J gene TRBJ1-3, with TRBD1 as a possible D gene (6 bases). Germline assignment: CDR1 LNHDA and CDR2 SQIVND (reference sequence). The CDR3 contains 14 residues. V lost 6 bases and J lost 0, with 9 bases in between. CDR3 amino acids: CASSRGASGNTIYF. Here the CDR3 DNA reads TGTGCCAGTAGCCGGGGGGCCTCTGGAAACACCATATATTTT.

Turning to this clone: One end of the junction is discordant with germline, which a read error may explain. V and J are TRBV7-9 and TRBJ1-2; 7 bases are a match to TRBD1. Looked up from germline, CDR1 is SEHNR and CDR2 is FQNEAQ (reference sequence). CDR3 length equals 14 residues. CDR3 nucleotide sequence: TGTTCCAGCAGCTCATCCGGGACAGCCTTAGGCCACACCTTC. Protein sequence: CSSSSSGTALGHTF.

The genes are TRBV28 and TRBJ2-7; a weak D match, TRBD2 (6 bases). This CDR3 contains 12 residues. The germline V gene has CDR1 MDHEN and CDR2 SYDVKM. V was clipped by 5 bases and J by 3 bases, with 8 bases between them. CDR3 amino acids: CASSTGGYEQYF. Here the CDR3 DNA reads TGTGCCAGCAGTACCGGGGGCTACGAGCAGTACTTC.

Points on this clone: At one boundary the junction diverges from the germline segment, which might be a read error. The CDR3 region is CASSSVASSNNEQFF. In DNA, the CDR3 is TGTGCCAGCAGCTCCGTAGCGTCCTCCAACAATGAGCAGTTCTTC. The rearrangement uses TRBV9 and TRBJ2-1, with D possibly TRBD2 on 5 matching bases. The germline V gene has CDR1 SGDLS and CDR2 YYNGEE. There are 15 residues in the CDR3.

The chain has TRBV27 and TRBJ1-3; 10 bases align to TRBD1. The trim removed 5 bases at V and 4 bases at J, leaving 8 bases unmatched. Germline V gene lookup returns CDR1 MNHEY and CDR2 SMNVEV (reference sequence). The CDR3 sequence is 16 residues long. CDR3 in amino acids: CASSAQTGGVGNTIYF. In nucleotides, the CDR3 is TGTGCCAGCAGTGCCCAGACAGGGGGCGTCGGAAACACCATATATTTT.

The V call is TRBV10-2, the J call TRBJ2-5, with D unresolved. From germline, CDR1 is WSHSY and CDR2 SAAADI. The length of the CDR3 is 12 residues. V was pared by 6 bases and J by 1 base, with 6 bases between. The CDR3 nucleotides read TGCGCCAGCAGCGACACCCAAGAGACCCAGTACTTC. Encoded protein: CASSDTQETQYF.

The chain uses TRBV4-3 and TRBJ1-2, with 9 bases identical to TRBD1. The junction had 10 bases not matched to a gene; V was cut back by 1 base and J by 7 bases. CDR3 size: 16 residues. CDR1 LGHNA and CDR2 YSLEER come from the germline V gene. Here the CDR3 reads CASSQVGTGTISGYTF. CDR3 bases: TGCGCCAGCAGCCAAGTCGGGACAGGGACGATTAGTGGCTACACCTTC.

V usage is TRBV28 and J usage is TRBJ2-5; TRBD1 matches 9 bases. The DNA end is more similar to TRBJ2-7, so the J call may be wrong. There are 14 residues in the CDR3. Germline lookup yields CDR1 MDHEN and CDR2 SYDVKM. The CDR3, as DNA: TGTGCCAGCACCCCACAGGGGGCTCGAAACGAGCAGTACTTC. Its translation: CASTPQGARNEQYF.

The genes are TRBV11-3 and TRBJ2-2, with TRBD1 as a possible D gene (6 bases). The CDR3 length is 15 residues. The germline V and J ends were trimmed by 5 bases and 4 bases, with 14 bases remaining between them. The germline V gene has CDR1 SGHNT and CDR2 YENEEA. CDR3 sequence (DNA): TGTGCCAGCAGCCAGAATGGACAGTCCACCGGGGAGCTGTTTTTT. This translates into CASSQNGQSTGELFF.

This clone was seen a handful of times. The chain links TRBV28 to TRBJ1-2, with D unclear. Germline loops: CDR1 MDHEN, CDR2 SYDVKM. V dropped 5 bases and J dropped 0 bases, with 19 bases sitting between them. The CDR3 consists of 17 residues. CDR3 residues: CASSPLPGTMTNYGYTF. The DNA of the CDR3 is TGTGCCAGCAGTCCTCTCCCGGGAACCATGACTAACTATGGCTACACCTTC.

The CDR3: CSVQRGSNEQFF. CDR3 nucleotide sequence: TGCAGCGTCCAGAGAGGGAGTAATGAGCAGTTCTTC. The chain recombines TRBV29-1 with TRBJ2-1; a weak D match, TRBD2 (5 bases). V was trimmed by 6 bases and J by 7 bases, leaving 13 bases between them. Per the germline V gene, CDR1 is SQVTM and CDR2 is ANQGSEA. The CDR3 spans 12 residues.

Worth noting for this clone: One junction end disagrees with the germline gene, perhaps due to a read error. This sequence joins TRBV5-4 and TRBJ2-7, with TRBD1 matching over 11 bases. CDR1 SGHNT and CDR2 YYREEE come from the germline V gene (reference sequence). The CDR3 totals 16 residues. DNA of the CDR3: TGTGCCGGCAGCTTTGGAGCCGGGACAGGGGGAGGCGAGCAGTACTTC. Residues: CAGSFGAGTGGGEQYF.

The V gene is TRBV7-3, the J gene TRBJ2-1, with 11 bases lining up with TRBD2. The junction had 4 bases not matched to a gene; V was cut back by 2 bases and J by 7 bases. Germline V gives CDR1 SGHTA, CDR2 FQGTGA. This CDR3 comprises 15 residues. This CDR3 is CASSLGSSGRNEQFF. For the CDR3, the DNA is TGTGCCAGCAGCTTAGGATCTAGCGGGAGGAATGAGCAGTTCTTC.

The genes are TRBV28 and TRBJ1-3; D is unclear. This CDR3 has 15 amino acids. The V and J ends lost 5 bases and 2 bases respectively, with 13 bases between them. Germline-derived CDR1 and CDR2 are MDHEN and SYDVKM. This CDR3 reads CASSPIDITGNTIYF. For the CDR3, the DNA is TGTGCCAGCAGTCCCATTGACATCACTGGAAACACCATATATTTT. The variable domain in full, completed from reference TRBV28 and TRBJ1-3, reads DVKVTQSSRYLVKRTGEKVFLECVQDMDHENMFWYRQDPGLGLRLIYFSYDVKMKEKGDIPEGYSVSREKKERFSLILESASTNQTSMYLCASSPIDITGNTIYFGEGSWLTVV.

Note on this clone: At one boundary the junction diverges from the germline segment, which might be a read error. This CDR3 reads CSSSSSGRVAYEQYF. The CDR3 DNA is TGTTCCAGCAGCTCGAGCGGGAGGGTGGCCTACGAGCAGTACTTC. The chain employs TRBV7-9 and TRBJ2-7; 10 positions agree with TRBD2. Germline V gene data show CDR1 as SEHNR and CDR2 as FQNEAQ (reference sequence). The CDR3 consists of 15 residues.

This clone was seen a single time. The CDR3, as DNA: TGTGCCAGCAGATATTCGGATAATTCACCCCTCCACTTT. It yields the protein CASRYSDNSPLHF. The chain employs TRBV6-5 and TRBJ1-6; no firm D call. This CDR3 contains 13 residues. Germline CDR1 is MNHEY and CDR2 is SVGAGI. V shed 6 bases and J shed 5 bases, with 8 bases lying between them.

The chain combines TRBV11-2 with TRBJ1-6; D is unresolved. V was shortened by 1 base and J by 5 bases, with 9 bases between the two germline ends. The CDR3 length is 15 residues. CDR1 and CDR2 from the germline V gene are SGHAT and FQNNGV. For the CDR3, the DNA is TGTGCCAGCAGCTTAGGCATAGCGAATAATTCACCCCTCCACTTT. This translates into CASSLGIANNSPLHF.

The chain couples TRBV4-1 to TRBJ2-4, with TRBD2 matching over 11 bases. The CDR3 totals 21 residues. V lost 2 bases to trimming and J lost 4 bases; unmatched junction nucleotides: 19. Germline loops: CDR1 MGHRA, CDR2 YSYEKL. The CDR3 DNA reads TGCGCCAGCAGCCAAAAGGGGTTGTCGGGACTAGCGGAGGGGGGGAAAAACATTCAGTACTTC. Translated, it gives CASSQKGLSGLAEGGKNIQYF.

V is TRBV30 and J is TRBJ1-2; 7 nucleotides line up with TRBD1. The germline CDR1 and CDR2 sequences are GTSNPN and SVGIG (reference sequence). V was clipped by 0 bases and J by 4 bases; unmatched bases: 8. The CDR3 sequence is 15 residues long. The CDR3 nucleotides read TGTGCCTGGAGTGTAGGCAGCAGGGGGGCCTATGGCTACACCTTC. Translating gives CAWSVGSRGAYGYTF. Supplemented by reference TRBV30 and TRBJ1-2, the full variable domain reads SQTIHQWPATLVQPVGSPLSLECTVEGTSNPNLYWYRQAAGRGLQLLFYSVGIGQISSEVPQNLSASRPQDRQFILSSKKLLLSDSGFYLCAWSVGSRGAYGYTFGSGTRLTVV.

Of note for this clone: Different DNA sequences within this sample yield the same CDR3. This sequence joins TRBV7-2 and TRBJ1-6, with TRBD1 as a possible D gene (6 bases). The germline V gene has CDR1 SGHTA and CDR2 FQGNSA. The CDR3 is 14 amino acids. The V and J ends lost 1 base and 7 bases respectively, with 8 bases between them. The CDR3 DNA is TGTGCCAGCAGCTTAGGAGGGGGAAATTCACCCCTCCACTTT. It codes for CASSLGGGNSPLHF.

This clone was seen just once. The CDR3 sequence is CASSFTGGYTF. The CDR3 coding sequence is TGTGCCAGCAGTTTTACAGGTGGCTACACCTTC. This chain connects TRBV28 to TRBJ1-2; possibly TRBD1 for D (5 bases). The germline CDR1 and CDR2 sequences are MDHEN and SYDVKM. V lost 3 bases to trimming and J lost 7 bases, with 6 bases between them. The CDR3 is 11 residues long.